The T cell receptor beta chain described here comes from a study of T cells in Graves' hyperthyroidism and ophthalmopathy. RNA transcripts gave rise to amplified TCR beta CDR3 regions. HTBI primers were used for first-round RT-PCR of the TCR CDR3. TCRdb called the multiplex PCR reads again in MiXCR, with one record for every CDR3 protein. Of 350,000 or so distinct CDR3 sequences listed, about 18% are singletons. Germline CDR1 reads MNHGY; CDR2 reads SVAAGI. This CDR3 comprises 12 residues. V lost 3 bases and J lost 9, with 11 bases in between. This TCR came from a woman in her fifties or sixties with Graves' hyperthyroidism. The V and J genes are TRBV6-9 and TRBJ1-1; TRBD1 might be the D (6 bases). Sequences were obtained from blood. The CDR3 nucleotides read TGTGCCAGCAGTTACTATGGGGGGCAAGCTTTCTTT. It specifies CASSYYGGQAFF.